This T cell receptor (beta chain) appears in the sequencing data of a study of CD8 T cells in Susac syndrome. With random hexamers, 0.5 to 1 ug RNA was reverse transcribed. With immunoSEQ multiplex PCR, TCR beta CDR3 was amplified across 54 Vbeta and 13 Jbeta. Each CDR3 protein is one row after TCRdb ran MiXCR on the immunoSEQ multiplex PCR reads. Seen here are fewer than 250,000 distinct CDR3 sequences, about 94% observed once, and the top ten hold about 0.1%. Sequencing targeted TCR beta in blood CD8+ and CD4+ T cells. Matched for age and sex, the controls were healthy donors. TEMRA cells were FACS-enriched, unlike CD8+ and CD4+ T cells, which were negatively isolated. CDR1 and CDR2 from the germline V gene are SGHRS and YFSETQ. This CDR3 has 14 residues. The ends were cut back, 7 bases at V and 0 bases at J, with 12 bases in the middle.

The sequenced sample was CD4+ T cells from PBMCs. The chain uses TRBV5-1 and TRBJ2-3, with D uncertain. The TCR was taken from a human donor in good health. The CDR3 sequence: CASQFGLSTDTQYF. CDR3 DNA sequence: TGCGCCAGCCAGTTCGGGCTTAGCACAGATACGCAGTATTTT.